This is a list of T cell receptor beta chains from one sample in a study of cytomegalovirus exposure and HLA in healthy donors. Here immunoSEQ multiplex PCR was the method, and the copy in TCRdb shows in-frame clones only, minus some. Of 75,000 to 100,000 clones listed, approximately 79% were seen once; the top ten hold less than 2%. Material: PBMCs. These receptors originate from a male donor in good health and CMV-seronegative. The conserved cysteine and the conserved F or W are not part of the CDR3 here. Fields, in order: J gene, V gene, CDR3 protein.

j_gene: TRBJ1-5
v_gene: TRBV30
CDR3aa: AWSNRGSYQPQH

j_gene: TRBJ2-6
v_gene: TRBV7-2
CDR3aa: ASSIRPPGANVLT

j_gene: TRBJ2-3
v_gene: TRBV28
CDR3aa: ASSSEGLRDTQY

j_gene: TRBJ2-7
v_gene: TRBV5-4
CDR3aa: ASSFVGGLNEQY

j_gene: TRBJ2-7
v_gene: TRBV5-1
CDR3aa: ASSRTGSDEQY

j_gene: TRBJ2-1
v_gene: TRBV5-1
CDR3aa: ASSLDGFSYNEQF

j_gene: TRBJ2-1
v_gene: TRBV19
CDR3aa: ASSKWGLASGSSYNEQF

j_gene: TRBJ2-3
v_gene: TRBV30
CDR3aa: AWSDPPTLAEPSTDTQY

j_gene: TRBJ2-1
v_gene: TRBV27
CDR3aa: ASSLFSTSGSHHNEQF

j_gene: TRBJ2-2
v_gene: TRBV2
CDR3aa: ASSLGTSGRVVTGELF

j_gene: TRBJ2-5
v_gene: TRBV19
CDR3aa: ASRGQGAVETQY

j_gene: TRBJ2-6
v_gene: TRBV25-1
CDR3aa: ASSDRAGGPGANVLT

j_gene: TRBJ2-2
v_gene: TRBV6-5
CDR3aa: ASCGRTGELF

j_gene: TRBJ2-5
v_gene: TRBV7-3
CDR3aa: ASSLTGRSSTGGQETQY

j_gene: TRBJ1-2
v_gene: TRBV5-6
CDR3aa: ASSPLNRGPSNYGYT

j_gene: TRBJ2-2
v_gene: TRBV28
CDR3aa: ARGGGELF

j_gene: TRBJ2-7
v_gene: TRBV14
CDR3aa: ASSLAGGYEQY

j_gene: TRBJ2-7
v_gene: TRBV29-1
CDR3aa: SVDPTGTGGSEQY

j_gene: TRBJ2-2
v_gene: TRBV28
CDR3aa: ASTSLGQENTGELF

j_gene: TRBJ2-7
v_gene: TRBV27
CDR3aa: ASSLFPGTSGTYEQY

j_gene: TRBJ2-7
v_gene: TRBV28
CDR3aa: ASRVTGYEQY

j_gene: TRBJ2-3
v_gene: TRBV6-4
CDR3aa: ASSASGTDTQY

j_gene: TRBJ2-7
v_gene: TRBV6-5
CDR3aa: ASSYSKQGAYEQY

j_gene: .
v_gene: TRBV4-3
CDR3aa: ASSQGRGQISYEQY

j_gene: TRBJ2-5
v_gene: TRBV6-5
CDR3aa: ASSGYGTGEETQY

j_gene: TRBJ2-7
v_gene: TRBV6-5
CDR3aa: ASSYKGPTVEQY

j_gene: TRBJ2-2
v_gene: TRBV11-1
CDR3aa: ASSPRTYTGELF

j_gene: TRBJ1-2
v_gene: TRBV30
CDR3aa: AWTGGGRANYGYT

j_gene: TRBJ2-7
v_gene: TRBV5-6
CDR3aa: ASSWGGTGGYEQY

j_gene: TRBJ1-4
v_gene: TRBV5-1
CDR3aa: ASSLGQATTNEKLF

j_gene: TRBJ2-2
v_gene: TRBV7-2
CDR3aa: ASSFRTANTGELF

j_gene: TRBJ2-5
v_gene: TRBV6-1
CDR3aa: ASRSQGWETQY

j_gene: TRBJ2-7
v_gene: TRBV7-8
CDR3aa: ASSLLGGQGYYEQY

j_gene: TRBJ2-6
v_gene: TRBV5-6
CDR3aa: ASSWGGPTLSGANVLT

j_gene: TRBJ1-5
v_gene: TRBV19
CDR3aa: ASSTGVEPQH

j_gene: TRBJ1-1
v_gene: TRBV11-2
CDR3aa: ASSRRGNTEAF

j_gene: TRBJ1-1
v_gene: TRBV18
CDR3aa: ASSPGTGWGAF

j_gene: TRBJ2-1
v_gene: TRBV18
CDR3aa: ATIRTRTSGSDEQF

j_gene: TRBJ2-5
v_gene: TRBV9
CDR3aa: ASSVVTGTGQETQY

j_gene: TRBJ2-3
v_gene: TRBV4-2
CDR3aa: ASSQETQPRTDTQY

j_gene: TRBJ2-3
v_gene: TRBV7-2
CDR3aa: ASSLAAEAHTQY

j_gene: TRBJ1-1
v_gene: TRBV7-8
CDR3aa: ASSLQRDTEAF

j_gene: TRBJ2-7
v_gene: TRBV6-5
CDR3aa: ASSLLGAGASEQY

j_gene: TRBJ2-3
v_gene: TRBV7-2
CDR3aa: ASSLGLAADTQY

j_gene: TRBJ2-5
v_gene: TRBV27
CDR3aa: ASSESGIQETQY

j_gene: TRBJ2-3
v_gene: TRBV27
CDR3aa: ASSLSPRSTQY

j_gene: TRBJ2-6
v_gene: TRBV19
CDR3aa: ASSIATGMGHSGANVLT

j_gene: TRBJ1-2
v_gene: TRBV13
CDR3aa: ASSLWDRGSYGYT

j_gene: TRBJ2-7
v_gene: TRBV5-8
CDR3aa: ASSLFRSPTSGYEQY

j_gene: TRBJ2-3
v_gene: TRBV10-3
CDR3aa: AISGLAGTSGLDTQY

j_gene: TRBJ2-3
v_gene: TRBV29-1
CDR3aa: STEPWTSGRALDTQY

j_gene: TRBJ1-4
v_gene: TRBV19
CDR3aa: ASSQHEKLF

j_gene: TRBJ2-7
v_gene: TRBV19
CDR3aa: ASSVGLAGEQY

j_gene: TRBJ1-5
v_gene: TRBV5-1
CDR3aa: ASSYGQGDQPQH